This TCR beta chain was recorded in a study of beta chain features in type 1 diabetes. Study at large: Comparable age, gender and cell yields were observed in patients relative to healthy donors. Examination of sorted cells across all samples involved about 99 million cells. The study, taken as a whole, reports: In all four CD4+ subsets, TCRB CDR3 length was significantly, moderately reduced in type 1 diabetes. It was among patients, rather than healthy donors, that naive, central memory and Treg TCRB repertoires appeared more similar.

Germline V gene data show CDR1 as SGHDT and CDR2 as YYEEEE. The CDR3 loop spans 16 amino acids. J gave up 7 bases and V 0 bases, and 10 bases lay outside the gene matches. Comments on this clone: The antigen remains undetermined.

The sequenced template was cDNA made from the entire isolated RNA. About 3.7 million reads on average were seen across naive, central memory and regulatory T cell samples. The table came from immunoSEQ multiplex PCR; TCRdb's copy has only in-frame clones and leaves some out. The sample lists a few hundred thousand clones, over 8.5% occurring once. Input material: central memory CD4+ T cells from blood. The chain has TRBV5-6 and TRBJ2-1; the match to TRBD1 covers 7 bases. This receptor was obtained from a man aged 25-45 years with type 1 diabetes. CDR3 DNA: TGTGCCAGCAGCTTGGCCAGTGACAGGGCTACAAATGAGCAGTTCTTC. Residues: CASSLASDRATNEQFF.